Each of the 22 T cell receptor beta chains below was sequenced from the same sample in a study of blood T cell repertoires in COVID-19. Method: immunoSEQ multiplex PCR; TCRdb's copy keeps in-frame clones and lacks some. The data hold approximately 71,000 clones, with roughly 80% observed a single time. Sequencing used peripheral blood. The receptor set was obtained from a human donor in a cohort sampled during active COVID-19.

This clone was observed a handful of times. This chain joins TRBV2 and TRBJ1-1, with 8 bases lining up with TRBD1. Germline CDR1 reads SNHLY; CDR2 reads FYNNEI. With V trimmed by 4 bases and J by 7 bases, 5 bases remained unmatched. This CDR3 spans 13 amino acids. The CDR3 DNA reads TGTGCCAGCAGTGCCGGGACAGGTGATGAAGCTTTCTTT. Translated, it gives CASSAGTGDEAFF.

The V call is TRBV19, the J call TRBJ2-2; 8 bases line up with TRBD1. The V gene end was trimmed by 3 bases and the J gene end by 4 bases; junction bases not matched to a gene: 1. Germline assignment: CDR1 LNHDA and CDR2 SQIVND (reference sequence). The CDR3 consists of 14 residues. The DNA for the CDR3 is TGTGCCAGTAGTATGGGACAGGCCACCGGGGAGCTGTTTTTT. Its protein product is CASSMGQATGELFF.

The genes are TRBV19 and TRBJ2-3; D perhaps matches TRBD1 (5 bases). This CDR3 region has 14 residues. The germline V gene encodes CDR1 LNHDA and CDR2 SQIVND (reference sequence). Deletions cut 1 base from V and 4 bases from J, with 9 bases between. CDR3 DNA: TGTGCCAGTAGTATAGGTTGGGGCGCAGATACGCAGTATTTT. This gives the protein CASSIGWGADTQYF.

In nucleotides, the CDR3 is TGTGCCAGCAGCTTGGGGGGCGGCATTGAAGCTTTCTTT. Protein: CASSLGGGIEAFF. The chain is built from TRBV5-8 and TRBJ1-1; a possible D gene is TRBD1 (5 bases). V was pared by 0 bases and J by 7 bases, with 10 bases between. CDR3 length: 13 residues. CDR1 and CDR2 from the germline V gene are SGHTS and YDEGEE.

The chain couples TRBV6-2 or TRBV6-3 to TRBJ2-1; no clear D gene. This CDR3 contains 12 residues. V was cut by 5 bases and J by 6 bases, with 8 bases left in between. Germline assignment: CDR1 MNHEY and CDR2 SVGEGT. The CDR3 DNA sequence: TGTGCCAGCAGTACAACGTTCAATGAGCAGTTCTTC. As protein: CASSTTFNEQFF.

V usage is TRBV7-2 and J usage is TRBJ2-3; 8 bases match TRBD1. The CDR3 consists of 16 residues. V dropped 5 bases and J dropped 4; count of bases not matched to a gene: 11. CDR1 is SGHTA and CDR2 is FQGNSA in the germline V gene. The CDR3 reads CASSDGWGTGADTQYF. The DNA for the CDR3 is TGTGCCAGCAGCGACGGGTGGGGGACAGGTGCAGATACGCAGTATTTT.

CDR3 sequence reads: CASSTPGQGWAGELFF. The CDR3 DNA sequence: TGTGCCAGTAGTACCCCGGGACAGGGATGGGCCGGGGAGCTGTTTTTT. The chain employs TRBV19 and TRBJ2-2; 9 nucleotides agree with TRBD1. Germline values: CDR1 LNHDA, CDR2 SQIVND (reference sequence). This CDR3 comprises 16 residues. Trimming removed 4 bases from V and 6 bases from J; junction bases left unmatched: 9.

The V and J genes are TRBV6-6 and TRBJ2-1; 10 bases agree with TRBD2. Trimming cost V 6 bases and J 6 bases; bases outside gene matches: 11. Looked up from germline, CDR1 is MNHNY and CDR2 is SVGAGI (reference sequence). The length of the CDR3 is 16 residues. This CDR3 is CASRRWTSGFGNEQFF. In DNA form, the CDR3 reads TGTGCCAGCAGGCGCTGGACTAGCGGCTTTGGCAATGAGCAGTTCTTC.

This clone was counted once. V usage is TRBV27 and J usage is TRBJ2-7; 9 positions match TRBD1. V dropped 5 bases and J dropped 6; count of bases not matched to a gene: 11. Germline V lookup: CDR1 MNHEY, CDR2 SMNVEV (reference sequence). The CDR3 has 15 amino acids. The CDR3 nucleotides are TGTGCCAGCAGTGACTCCGGGACAGGGAACGGCGAGCAGTACTTC. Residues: CASSDSGTGNGEQYF.

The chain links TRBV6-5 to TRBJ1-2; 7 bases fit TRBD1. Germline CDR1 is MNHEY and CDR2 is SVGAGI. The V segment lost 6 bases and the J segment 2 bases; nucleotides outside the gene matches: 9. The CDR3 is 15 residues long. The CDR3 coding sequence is TGTGCCAGCAGGCCACCGGGACAGAAAAACTATGGCTACACCTTC. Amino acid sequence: CASRPPGQKNYGYTF.

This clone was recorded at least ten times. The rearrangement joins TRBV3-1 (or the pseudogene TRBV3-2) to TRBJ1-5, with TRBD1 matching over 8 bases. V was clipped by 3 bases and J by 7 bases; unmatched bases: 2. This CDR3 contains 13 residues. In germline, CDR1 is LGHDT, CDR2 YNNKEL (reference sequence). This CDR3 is CASSQDRAQPQHF. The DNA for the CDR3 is TGTGCCAGCAGCCAGGACAGGGCCCAGCCCCAGCATTTT.

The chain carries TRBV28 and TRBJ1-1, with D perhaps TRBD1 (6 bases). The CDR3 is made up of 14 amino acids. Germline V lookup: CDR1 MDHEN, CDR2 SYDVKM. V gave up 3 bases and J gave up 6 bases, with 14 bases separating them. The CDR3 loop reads CASSFPGGRAEAFF. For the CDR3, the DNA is TGTGCCAGCAGTTTCCCCGGGGGGCGGGCTGAAGCTTTCTTT. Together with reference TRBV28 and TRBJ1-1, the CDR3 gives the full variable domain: DVKVTQSSRYLVKRTGEKVFLECVQDMDHENMFWYRQDPGLGLRLIYFSYDVKMKEKGDIPEGYSVSREKKERFSLILESASTNQTSMYLCASSFPGGRAEAFFGQGTRLTVV.

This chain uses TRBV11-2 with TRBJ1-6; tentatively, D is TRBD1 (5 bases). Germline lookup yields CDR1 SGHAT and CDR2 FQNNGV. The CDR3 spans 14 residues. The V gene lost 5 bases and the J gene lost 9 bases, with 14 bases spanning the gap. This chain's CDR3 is CASSQTSGVSPLHF. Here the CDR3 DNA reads TGTGCCAGCAGCCAAACATCGGGGGTTTCACCCCTCCACTTT.

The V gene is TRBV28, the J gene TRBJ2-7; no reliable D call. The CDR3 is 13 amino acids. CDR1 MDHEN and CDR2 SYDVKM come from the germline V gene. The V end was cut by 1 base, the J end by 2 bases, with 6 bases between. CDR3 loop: CASSLSQTYEQYF. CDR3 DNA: TGTGCCAGCAGTTTATCCCAGACCTACGAGCAGTACTTC.

Here the CDR3 reads CASSIGGQGLGDIQYF. CDR3 DNA: TGTGCCAGTAGTATAGGAGGACAGGGGCTAGGGGACATTCAGTACTTC. J is TRBJ2-4 and V is TRBV19, with TRBD1 matching over 9 bases. The V segment lost 1 base and the J segment 8 bases; nucleotides outside the gene matches: 9. CDR3 size: 16 residues. The germline gives CDR1 LNHDA, CDR2 SQIVND (reference sequence).

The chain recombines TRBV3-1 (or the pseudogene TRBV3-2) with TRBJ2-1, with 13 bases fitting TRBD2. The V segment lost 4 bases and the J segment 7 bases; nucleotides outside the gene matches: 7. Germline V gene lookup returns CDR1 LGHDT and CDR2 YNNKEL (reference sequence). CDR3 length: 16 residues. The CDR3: CASSPQLAGGQNEQFF. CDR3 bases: TGTGCCAGCAGCCCGCAACTAGCGGGGGGGCAAAATGAGCAGTTCTTC.

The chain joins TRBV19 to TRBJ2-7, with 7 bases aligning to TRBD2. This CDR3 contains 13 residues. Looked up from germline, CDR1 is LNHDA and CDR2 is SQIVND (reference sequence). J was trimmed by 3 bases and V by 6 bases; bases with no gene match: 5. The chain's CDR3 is CASSKQRDYEQYF. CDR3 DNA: TGTGCCAGTAGCAAACAGCGGGACTACGAGCAGTACTTC. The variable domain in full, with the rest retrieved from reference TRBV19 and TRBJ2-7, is DGGITQSPKYLFRKEGQNVTLSCEQNLNHDAMYWYRQDPGQGLRLIYYSQIVNDFQKGDIAEGYSVSREKKESFPLTVTSAQKNPTAFYLCASSKQRDYEQYFGPGTRLTVT.

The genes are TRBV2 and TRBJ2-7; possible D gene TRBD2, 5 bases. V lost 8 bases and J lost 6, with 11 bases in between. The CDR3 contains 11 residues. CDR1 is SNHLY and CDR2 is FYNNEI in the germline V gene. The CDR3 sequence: CASHLRGEQYF. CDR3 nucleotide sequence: TGTGCCAGCCACCTACGGGGCGAGCAGTACTTC.

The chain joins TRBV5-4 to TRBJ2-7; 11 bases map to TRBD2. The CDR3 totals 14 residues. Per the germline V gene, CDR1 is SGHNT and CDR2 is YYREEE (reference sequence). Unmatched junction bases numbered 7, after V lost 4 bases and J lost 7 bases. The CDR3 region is CASSALAGEGEQYF. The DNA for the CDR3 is TGTGCCAGCAGCGCACTAGCGGGAGAAGGGGAGCAGTACTTC.

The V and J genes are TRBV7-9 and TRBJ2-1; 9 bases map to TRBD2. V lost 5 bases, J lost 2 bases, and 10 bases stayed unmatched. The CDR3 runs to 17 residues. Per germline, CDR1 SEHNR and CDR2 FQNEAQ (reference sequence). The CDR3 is CASSPGFGGRAYNEQFF. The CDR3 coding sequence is TGTGCCAGCAGCCCCGGTTTCGGCGGGAGGGCCTACAATGAGCAGTTCTTC.

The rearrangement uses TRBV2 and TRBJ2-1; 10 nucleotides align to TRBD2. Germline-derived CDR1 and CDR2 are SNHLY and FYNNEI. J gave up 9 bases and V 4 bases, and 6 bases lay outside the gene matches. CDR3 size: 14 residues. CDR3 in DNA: TGTGCCAGCAGTGTCAGCGGGAGGGTTAGTGAGCAGTTCTTC. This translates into CASSVSGRVSEQFF.

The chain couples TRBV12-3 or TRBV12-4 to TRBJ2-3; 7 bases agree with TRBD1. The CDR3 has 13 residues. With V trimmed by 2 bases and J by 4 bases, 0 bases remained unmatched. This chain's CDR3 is CASSLQGADTQYF. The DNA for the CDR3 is TGTGCCAGCAGTTTACAGGGGGCAGATACGCAGTATTTT.